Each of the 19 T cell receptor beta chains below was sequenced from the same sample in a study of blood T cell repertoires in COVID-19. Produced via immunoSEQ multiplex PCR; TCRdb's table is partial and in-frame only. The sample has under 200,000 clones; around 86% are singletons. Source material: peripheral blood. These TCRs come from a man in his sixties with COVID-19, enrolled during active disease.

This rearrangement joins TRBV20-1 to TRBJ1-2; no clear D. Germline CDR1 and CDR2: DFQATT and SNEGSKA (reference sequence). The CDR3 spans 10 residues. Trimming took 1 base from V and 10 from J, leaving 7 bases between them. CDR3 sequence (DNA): TGCAGTGCTAGAGCGTCTTCCTACACCTTC. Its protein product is CSARASSYTF.

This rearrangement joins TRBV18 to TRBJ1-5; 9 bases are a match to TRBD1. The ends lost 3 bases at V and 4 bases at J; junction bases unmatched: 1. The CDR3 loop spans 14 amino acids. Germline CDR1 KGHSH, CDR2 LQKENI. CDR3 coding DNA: TGTGCCAGCTCACCCGGGACAGGGAATCAGCCCCAGCATTTT. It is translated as CASSPGTGNQPQHF.

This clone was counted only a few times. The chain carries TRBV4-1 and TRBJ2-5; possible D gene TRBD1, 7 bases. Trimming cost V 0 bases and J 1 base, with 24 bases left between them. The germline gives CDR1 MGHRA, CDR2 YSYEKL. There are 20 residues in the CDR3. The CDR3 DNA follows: TGCGCCAGCAGCCAAGACAGGGGGGTCCCGGGACCGGGGCGCCAAGAGACCCAGTACTTC. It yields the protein CASSQDRGVPGPGRQETQYF.

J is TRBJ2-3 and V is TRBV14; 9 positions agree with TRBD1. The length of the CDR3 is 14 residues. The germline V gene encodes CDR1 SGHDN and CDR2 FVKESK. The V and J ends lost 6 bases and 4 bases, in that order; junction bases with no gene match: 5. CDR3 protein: CASRLGQGADTQYF. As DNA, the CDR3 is TGTGCCAGCAGGTTGGGACAGGGAGCAGATACGCAGTATTTT.

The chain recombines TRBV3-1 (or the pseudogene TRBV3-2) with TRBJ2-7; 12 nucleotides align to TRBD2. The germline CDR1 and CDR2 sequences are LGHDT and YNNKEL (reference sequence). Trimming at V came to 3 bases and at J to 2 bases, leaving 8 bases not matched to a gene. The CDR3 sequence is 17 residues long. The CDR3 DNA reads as TGTGCCAGCAGCCAGTTCCCTAGCGGGAGGGCCCCCTACGAGCAGTACTTC. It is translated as CASSQFPSGRAPYEQYF.

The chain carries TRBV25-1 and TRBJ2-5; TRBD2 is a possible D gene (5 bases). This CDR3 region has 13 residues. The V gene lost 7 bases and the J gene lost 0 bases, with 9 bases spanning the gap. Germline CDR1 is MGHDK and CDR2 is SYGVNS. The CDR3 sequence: CASKRGHQETQYF. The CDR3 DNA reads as TGTGCCAGCAAGCGCGGGCACCAAGAGACCCAGTACTTC.

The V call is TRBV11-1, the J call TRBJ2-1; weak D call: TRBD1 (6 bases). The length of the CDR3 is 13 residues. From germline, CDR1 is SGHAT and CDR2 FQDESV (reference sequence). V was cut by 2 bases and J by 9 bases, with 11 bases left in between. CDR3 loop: CASSLLAGVEQFF. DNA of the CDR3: TGTGCCAGCAGCTTATTAGCAGGGGTTGAGCAGTTCTTC.

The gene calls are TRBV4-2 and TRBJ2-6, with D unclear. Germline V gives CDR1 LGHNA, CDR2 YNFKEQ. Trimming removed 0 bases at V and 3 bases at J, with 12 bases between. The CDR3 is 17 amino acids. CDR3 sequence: CASSQEGNSFGANVLTF. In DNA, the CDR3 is TGTGCCAGCAGCCAAGAAGGAAACAGCTTTGGGGCCAACGTCCTGACTTTC.

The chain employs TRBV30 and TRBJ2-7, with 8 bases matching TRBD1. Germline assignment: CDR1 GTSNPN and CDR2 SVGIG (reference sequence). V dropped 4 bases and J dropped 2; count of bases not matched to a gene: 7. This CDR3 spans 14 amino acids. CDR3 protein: CAWIKGTGTYEQYF. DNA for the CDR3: TGTGCCTGGATTAAGGGGACAGGTACCTACGAGCAGTACTTC.

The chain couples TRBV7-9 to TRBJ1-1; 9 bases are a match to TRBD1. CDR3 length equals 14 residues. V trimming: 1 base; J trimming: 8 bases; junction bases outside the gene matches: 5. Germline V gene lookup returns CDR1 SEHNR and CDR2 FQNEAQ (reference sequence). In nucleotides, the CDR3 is TGTGCCAGCAGCTTAGTCCCACAGGGGGCGGAAGCTTTCTTT. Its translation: CASSLVPQGAEAFF.

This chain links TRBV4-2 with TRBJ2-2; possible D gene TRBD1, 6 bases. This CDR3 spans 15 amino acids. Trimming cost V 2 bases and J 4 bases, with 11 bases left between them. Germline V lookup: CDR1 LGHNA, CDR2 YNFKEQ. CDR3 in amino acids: CASSQPRGATGELFF. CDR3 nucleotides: TGTGCCAGCAGCCAACCCAGGGGCGCCACCGGGGAGCTGTTTTTT.

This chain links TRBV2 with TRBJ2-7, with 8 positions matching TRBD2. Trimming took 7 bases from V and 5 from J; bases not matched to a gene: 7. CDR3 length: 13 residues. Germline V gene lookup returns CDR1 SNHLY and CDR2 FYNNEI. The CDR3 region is CASKRETNHEQYF. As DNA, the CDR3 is TGTGCCAGCAAGCGGGAGACAAATCACGAGCAGTACTTC.

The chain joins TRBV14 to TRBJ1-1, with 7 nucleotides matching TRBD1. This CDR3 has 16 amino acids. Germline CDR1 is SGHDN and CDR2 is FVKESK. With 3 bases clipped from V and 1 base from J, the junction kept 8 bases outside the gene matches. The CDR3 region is CASSHRQGGGNTEAFF. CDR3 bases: TGTGCCAGCAGCCACAGACAGGGAGGAGGGAACACTGAAGCTTTCTTT.

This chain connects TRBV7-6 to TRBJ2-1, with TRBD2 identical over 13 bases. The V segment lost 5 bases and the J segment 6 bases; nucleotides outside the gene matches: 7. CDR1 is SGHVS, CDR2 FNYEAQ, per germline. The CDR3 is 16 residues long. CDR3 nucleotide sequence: TGTGCCAGCAGCAGCAAGGGACTAGCGGGGCTCAATGAGCAGTTCTTC. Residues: CASSSKGLAGLNEQFF.

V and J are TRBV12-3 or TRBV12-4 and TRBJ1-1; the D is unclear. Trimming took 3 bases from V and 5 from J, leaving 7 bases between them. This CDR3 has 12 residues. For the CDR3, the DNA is TGTGCCAGCAGTTTTTTTTCTACTGAAGCTTTCTTT. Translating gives CASSFFSTEAFF.

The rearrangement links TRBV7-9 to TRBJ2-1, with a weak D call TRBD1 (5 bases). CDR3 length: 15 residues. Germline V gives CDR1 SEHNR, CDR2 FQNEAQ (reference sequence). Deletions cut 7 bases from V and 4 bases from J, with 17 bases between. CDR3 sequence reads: CASKTAGLSYNEQFF. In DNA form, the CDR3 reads TGTGCCAGCAAAACAGCAGGGTTGTCTTACAATGAGCAGTTCTTC.

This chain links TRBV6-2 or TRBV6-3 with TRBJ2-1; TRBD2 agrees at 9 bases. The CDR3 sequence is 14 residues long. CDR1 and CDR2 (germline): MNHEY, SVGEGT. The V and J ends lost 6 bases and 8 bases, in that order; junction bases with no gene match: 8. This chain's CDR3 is CASSMTSGLYEQFF. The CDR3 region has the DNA TGTGCCAGCAGCATGACTAGCGGACTCTATGAGCAGTTCTTC.

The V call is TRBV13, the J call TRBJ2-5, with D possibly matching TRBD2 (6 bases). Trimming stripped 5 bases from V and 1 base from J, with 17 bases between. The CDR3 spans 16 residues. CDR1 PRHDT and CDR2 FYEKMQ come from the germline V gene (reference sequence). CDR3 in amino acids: CASSIFQSGPQETQYF. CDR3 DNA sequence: TGTGCCAGCAGCATATTTCAAAGCGGGCCCCAAGAGACCCAGTACTTC.

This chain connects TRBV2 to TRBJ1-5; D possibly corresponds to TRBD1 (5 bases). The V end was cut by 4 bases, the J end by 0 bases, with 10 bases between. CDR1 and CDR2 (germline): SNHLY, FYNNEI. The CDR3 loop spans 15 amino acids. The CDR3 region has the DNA TGTGCCAGCAGTGTACAGGATAATAGCAATCAGCCCCAGCATTTT. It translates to CASSVQDNSNQPQHF. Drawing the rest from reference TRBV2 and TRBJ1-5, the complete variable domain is EPEVTQTPSHQVTQMGQEVILRCVPISNHLYFYWYRQILGQKVEFLVSFYNNEISEKSEIFDDQFSVERPDGSNFTLKIRSTKLEDSAMYFCASSVQDNSNQPQHFGDGTRLSIL.